A single sample gave rise to the 12 T cell receptor beta chains below, sequenced in a study of blood T cells in healthy people across ages. With a J-beta primer mix and a sample-barcoded 5' primer, a second PCR ran roughly 6 to 11 cycles. TCRdb passed the 5' RACE reads through MiXCR, listing each CDR3 protein once. Of some 640,000 distinct CDR3 sequences in the sample, over 45% were seen once. The sequenced material came from blood. Source of these receptors: a woman aged 55-70 years in good health.

The chain is built from TRBV5-1 and TRBJ2-1, with D unclear. Per the germline V gene, CDR1 is SGHRS and CDR2 is YFSETQ. This CDR3 contains 15 residues. Trimming pared 0 bases from V and 3 bases from J, leaving 10 bases between. The CDR3, as DNA: TGCGCCAGCAGCTTGGAGGCTGGATACTACAATGAGCAGTTCTTC. It encodes CASSLEAGYYNEQFF.

The rearrangement links TRBV25-1 to TRBJ2-3; 7 bases line up with TRBD2. The CDR3 has 16 amino acids. J gave up 3 bases and V 3 bases, and 9 bases lay outside the gene matches. The germline V gene encodes CDR1 MGHDK and CDR2 SYGVNS. The CDR3 sequence is CASSDMSGLVTDTQYF. For the CDR3, the DNA is TGTGCCAGCAGTGATATGTCTGGACTAGTTACAGATACGCAGTATTTT.

Remarks on this clonotype: An end of the junction differs from the germline gene, which may be a read error. This chain uses TRBV7-3 with TRBJ2-7; 7 nucleotides match TRBD2. Germline V gives CDR1 SGHTA, CDR2 FQGTGA. The CDR3 length is 15 residues. CDR3 nucleotide sequence: TGTGCCAGCGGCTTAACGCGGGAGCCTAATGATGAGCAGTACTTC. Amino acid sequence: CASGLTREPNDEQYF.

The chain recombines TRBV25-1 with TRBJ1-4, with a possible D match to TRBD1 (5 bases). The CDR3 sequence is 14 residues long. Trimming took off 5 bases at V and 3 bases at J, with 10 bases between the two ends. Germline CDR1 MGHDK, CDR2 SYGVNS. The CDR3 sequence: CASSTGTANEKLFF. DNA of the CDR3: TGTGCCAGCAGTACCGGGACGGCTAATGAAAAACTGTTTTTT.

In this sample, this clonotype turned up a few times. This sequence joins TRBV3-1 and TRBJ2-1, with TRBD2 matching 16 bases. This CDR3 is 18 amino acids long. After removal of 4 bases from V and 9 bases from J, the junction contained 12 bases not matched to a gene. Looked up from germline, CDR1 is LGHDT and CDR2 is YNNKEL (reference sequence). In nucleotides, the CDR3 is TGTGCCAGCAGCCTGGCGGGACTAGCGGGAGGGCCGGGGGGTGAGCAGTTCTTC. As protein: CASSLAGLAGGPGGEQFF.

This rearrangement joins TRBV24-1 to TRBJ2-1; 7 bases match TRBD1. The end of the DNA fits TRBJ2-7 better, so the J call may be wrong. CDR1 and CDR2 (germline): KGHDR, SFDVKD. The CDR3 length is 14 residues. The CDR3 loop reads CATSDGTAYNEQYF. In DNA form, the CDR3 reads TGTGCCACCAGTGACGGGACAGCATACAATGAGCAGTACTTC.

The chain has TRBV2 and TRBJ1-1; no reliable D call. Trimming cost V 4 bases and J 1 base, with 10 bases left between them. There are 14 residues in the CDR3. The V gene's germline CDR1 is SNHLY and CDR2 FYNNEI. This CDR3 reads CASSAGAPNTEAFF. In nucleotides, the CDR3 is TGTGCCAGCAGTGCTGGCGCTCCGAACACTGAAGCTTTCTTT.

J is TRBJ2-1 and V is TRBV7-2; 7 nucleotides align to TRBD1. Germline V CDR1 and CDR2: SGHTA, FQGNSA. Germline trimming cut 5 bases from V and 3 bases from J; bases unmatched to any gene: 7. The CDR3 is 15 amino acids. CDR3 DNA sequence: TGTGCCAGCAGCGAAGAGTGGGACAGCTACAATGAGCAGTTCTTC. Encoded protein: CASSEEWDSYNEQFF.

This chain links TRBV29-1 with TRBJ1-2, with TRBD1 matching 8 bases. The CDR3 extends over 15 amino acids. V gave up 1 base and J gave up 3 bases; unmatched junction bases: 7. CDR1 and CDR2 from the germline V gene are SQVTM and ANQGSEA. CDR3 protein: CSVEGDRGGDYGYTF. Written as DNA, the CDR3 is TGCAGCGTTGAAGGCGACAGGGGAGGCGACTATGGCTACACCTTC.

About this clonotype: A much larger clonotype is one base distant, so this may be a read error. The chain carries TRBV25-1 and TRBJ2-5, with a possible D match to TRBD1 (6 bases). CDR3 length: 14 residues. Germline V gene lookup returns CDR1 MGHDK and CDR2 SYGVNS. The CDR3 nucleotides are TGTGCCGGCAGTGAAGCGGCAGGGGCAGAGACCCAGTACTTC. It is translated as CAGSEAAGAETQYF. The full variable domain, rest sourced from reference TRBV25-1 and TRBJ2-5, is EADIYQTPRYLVIGTGKKITLECSQTMGHDKMYWYQQDPGMELHLIHYSYGVNSTEKGDLSSESTVSRIRTEHFPLTLESARPSHTSQYLCAGSEAAGAETQYFGPGTRLLVL.

The chain couples TRBV30 to TRBJ1-2, with D uncertain. Per the germline V gene, CDR1 is GTSNPN and CDR2 is SVGIG (reference sequence). V lost 7 bases, J lost 5 bases, and 11 bases lay in between. This CDR3 comprises 11 residues. CDR3 nucleotide sequence: TGTGCCTCCCCGGTTGGGTATGGCTACACCTTC. Residues: CASPVGYGYTF.

The gene calls are TRBV4-2 and TRBJ2-3; D gene ambiguous. The germline gives CDR1 LGHNA, CDR2 YNFKEQ. Trimming left V 0 bases short and J 5 bases short, with 21 bases between. The CDR3 is 18 amino acids. CDR3 sequence reads: CASSQDDSPKTQRDTQYF. The CDR3 DNA sequence: TGTGCCAGCAGCCAAGATGATTCCCCGAAGACCCAGCGAGATACGCAGTATTTT.